This T cell receptor (beta chain) originates from a study of blood T cell repertoires in COVID-19. The wider study: COVID-19 samples collected from the United States, Italy and Spain covered acute and convalescent phases. PBMCs, B-cell-depleted T cells, or T cells provided the cDNA or gDNA that made up the material.

V was trimmed by 0 bases and J by 1 base, leaving 13 bases between them. CDR3 length: 17 residues. Germline values: CDR1 LNHNV, CDR2 YYDKDF (reference sequence). Patients from Seattle were sampled longitudinally, starting during active infection. In the authors' methods: Nucleated cell number was recorded as an estimate derived from reference gene primer amplification. Measured with immunoSEQ multiplex PCR; TCRdb has only the in-frame clones, and not every one. Clone size and the V and J calls come from that table; the DNA yielded D and trimming. The sample has around 63,000 clones; around 70% are singletons.

Sequenced material: peripheral blood. The TCR comes from a woman aged 70-85 years with COVID-19, enrolled during active disease. The chain is built from TRBV15 and TRBJ2-1; tentative D call: TRBD1 (6 bases). CDR3 in DNA: TGTGCCACCAGCAGAGATGGAACAGGGTGGTCCTACAATGAGCAGTTCTTC. Translating gives CATSRDGTGWSYNEQFF.